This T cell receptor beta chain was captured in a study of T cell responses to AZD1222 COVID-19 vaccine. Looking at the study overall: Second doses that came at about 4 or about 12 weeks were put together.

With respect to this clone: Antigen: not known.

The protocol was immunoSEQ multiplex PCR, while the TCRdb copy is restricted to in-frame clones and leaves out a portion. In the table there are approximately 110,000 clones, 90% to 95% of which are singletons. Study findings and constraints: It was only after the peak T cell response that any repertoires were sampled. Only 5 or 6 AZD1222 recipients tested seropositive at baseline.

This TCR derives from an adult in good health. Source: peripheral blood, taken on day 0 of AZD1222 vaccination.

CDR3 nucleotide sequence: TGTGCCAGCAGTAACAGACTATTTTCCCAAGAGACCCAGTACTTC. Protein: CASSNRLFSQETQYF. The chain couples TRBV6-2 or TRBV6-3 to TRBJ2-5; TRBD2 might be the D (5 bases). Trimming took off 5 bases at V and 1 base at J, with 14 bases between the two ends. In germline, CDR1 is MNHEY, CDR2 SVGEGT. CDR3 length equals 15 residues.